This T cell receptor (beta chain) appears in the sequencing data of a study of blood T cell repertoires in COVID-19 (dated by TCRdb to 2018 to 2021). Background on the whole study: Samples from collaborators originated in the United States, Italy and Spain and spanned both the acute and convalescent phases of COVID-19. The material from the prospective study consisted of cDNA or gDNA derived from T cells, B-cell-depleted T cells, or PBMCs. Subjects who had been exposed to COVID-19, were actively infected with it, or had recovered from it provided the deeply sampled blood TCRbeta repertoires that made up the dataset. The repertoires were made available in a free public database intended to serve as a resource for research on the immune response to SARS-CoV-2. The samples were drawn from the first 160 participants of the ongoing ImmuneRACE study and from 1,254 subjects provided by 6 global collaborators. The sample metadata nearly always contained a de-identified subject ID, COVID-19 status, age in years and sex. HLA class I and class II types, where available, came from metadata supplied by the sample provider rather than from assay-based typing.

The research as a whole found: How much clinical and demographic metadata was included differed by source and by participant, and the metadata was provided uncurated.

The immunoSEQ Assay, a bias-controlled multiplex PCR, was used to amplify TCRbeta CDR3 regions from genomic DNA. As for how the authors treated the data: Nucleated cell counts per sample were estimated from amplification of reference gene primers within the assay. To quantify the absolute abundance of each unique TCRbeta CDR3 rearrangement, sequence reads were collapsed and filtered. For each sample, productive Simpson clonality was calculated as the square root of Simpson's diversity index across productive rearrangements. This is the immuneACCESS table as TCRdb keeps it, with only in-frame sequences that have V and J called. A part of the clones is gone; compared with another copy, unresolved V genes explain less than half, and the rest is unexplained. V and J calls and clone size are those listed in that table; D and trimming were worked out from the DNA. Across this sample there are some 170,000 clones, with 65% to 90% seen only once. 13% to 15% of the sample lies in the top ten.

As for this clone: The antigen it binds to is not known. Nothing much larger sits one base from this clone, and base qualities are not available.

Enrolling through a virtual design, the prospective study's participants ranged in age from roughly 18 to 95 years and lived across roughly 24 United States geographic areas. To assign participants to cohorts, the prospective study relied on clinical history that participants themselves reported in a screening survey and a study questionnaire. For ImmuneRACE Cohort 3, a participant was defined as recovered based on two consecutive negative NP/OP PCR tests, clearance by a healthcare professional, or resolution of symptoms. In the prospective study, whole blood, serum and a nasopharyngeal or oropharyngeal swab were collected from each participant by mobile phlebotomists. Prospective study participants could optionally give additional blood draws and questionnaires over a roughly 2-month period. Before DNA extraction, prospective study blood samples were shipped either frozen or at room temperature.

This clonotype was obtained from a man aged 50-59 years who had recovered from COVID-19. Sequences were obtained from PBMCs or T cells enriched from blood (not recorded which).

Read as DNA, the sequence is TGTGCCAGCAACCCGGACAGTAACACTGAAGCTTTCTTT. It translates as CASNPDSNTEAFF. Recombination joined TRBV19 with TRBJ1-1; 6 matching bases give a weak D call of TRBD1. V drops 9 bases and J drops 2 bases, leaving 13 bases in between. Its CDR3 holds 13 amino acids, cysteine through phenylalanine. The DNA shown is the 39-base CDR3, in frame from base 1. CDR1 is given as LNHDA and CDR2 as SQIVND, both from the germline V gene (reference sequence).